The entry below describes one T cell receptor (beta chain). Its antigen is currently unknown. This record belongs to a study of T cell responses to AZD1222 COVID-19 vaccine. Study observations and caveats: Sampled repertoires all dated from after the peak T cell response. There were mostly white British donors and more females than males, and clonal diversity was possibly underestimated. The number of AZD1222 recipients seropositive at baseline was only five to seven.

From germline, CDR1 is SGHAT and CDR2 FQDESV (reference sequence). V was clipped by 5 bases and J by 9 bases; unmatched bases: 7. This CDR3 is built from 14 residues. Measured with immunoSEQ multiplex PCR; TCRdb has only the in-frame clones, and not every one. The sample holds about 120,000 clones; 90% to 95% are singletons and the top ten take 4% to 6%. The sequence came from an adult who received the AZD1222 COVID-19 vaccine. The sequencing used peripheral blood, collected 28 days after the second AZD1222 dose. V gene TRBV11-1 combines with J gene TRBJ1-6, with TRBD1 matching 7 bases. The CDR3 is CASSLRGGSSPLHF. CDR3 coding DNA: TGTGCCAGCAGCCTGAGAGGGGGCTCTTCACCCCTCCACTTT.